The clone carrying this T cell receptor (beta chain) is labeled medium-sized. Its antigen remains unidentified. The data were taken from a study of circulating CD8 cells and anti-PD-1 response in melanoma. Study-level points and caveats: The cohort mixed treatment-naive and previously treated patients.

Each library started from around 14 ng of total RNA using the QIAseq Immune Repertoire TCR panel. TCRdb reprocessed the reads via MiXCR and lists one record per CDR3 protein. The sample yields approximately 310 distinct CDR3 sequences, about 8% seen once. Germline V gene lookup returns CDR1 SGHTA and CDR2 FQGNSA. The CDR3 spans 16 residues. The V end was cut by 0 bases, the J end by 5 bases, with 16 bases between. Live CD3+CD8+TCRalphabeta+ cells were sorted into four subsets by PD-1 and/or TIGIT. The rearrangement links TRBV7-2 to TRBJ1-2; D is unresolved. The sample was CD8+ T cells from PBMCs, taken at baseline or after one month of anti-PD-1 therapy (not recorded which). The sequence came from a human donor with melanoma. Written as DNA, the CDR3 is TGTGCCAGCAGCTTAGCCCCCGAGACGGCTTCATATGGCTACACCTTC. Its translation: CASSLAPETASYGYTF. The whole variable domain, filled in from reference TRBV7-2 and TRBJ1-2, reads GAGVSQSPSNKVTEKGKDVELRCDPISGHTALYWYRQSLGQGLEFLIYFQGNSAPDKSGLPSDRFSAERTGGSVSTLTIQRTQQEDSAVYLCASSLAPETASYGYTFGSGTRLTVV.